These 13 T cell receptor beta chains originate from one sample sequenced in a study of T cell clones after liver transplantation. Alloreactive TCRbeta sequences came from sequencing proliferating CFSE-low cells in the MLR. Some clones are missing from TCRdb's copy, which holds only in-frame ones; the method was immunoSEQ multiplex PCR. Here the sample spans roughly 150 clones, under 45% being singletons. These TCRs are of unknown antigen specificity. Material for sequencing was CD4+ T cells from cultured PBMCs. The receptor source for this set is a human patient who received a liver transplant. Some T cells may have originated in the graft donor.

The chain employs TRBV7-2 and TRBJ2-3; TRBD1 matches 9 bases. Germline V lookup: CDR1 SGHTA, CDR2 FQGNSA. The CDR3 sequence is 14 residues long. The V segment lost 5 bases and the J segment 8 bases; nucleotides outside the gene matches: 8. The CDR3 sequence is CASSLGQGRGTQYF. Here the CDR3 DNA reads TGTGCCAGCAGCCTCGGACAGGGGAGAGGTACGCAGTATTTT.

This clone is hyperexpanded. The chain links TRBV19 to TRBJ2-7; 7 nucleotides agree with TRBD1. CDR3 length: 16 amino acids. Looked up from germline, CDR1 is LNHDA and CDR2 is SQIVND (reference sequence). The junction had 7 bases not matched to a gene; V was cut back by 0 bases and J by 2 bases. The CDR3 protein is CASSIEAGGKTYEQYF. The CDR3 region has the DNA TGTGCCAGTAGTATAGAGGCAGGGGGAAAAACCTACGAGCAGTACTTC. Drawing the rest from reference TRBV19 and TRBJ2-7, the complete variable domain is DGGITQSPKYLFRKEGQNVTLSCEQNLNHDAMYWYRQDPGQGLRLIYYSQIVNDFQKGDIAEGYSVSREKKESFPLTVTSAQKNPTAFYLCASSIEAGGKTYEQYFGPGTRLTVT.

This clone was detected a few times. The same CDR3 can be traced to other DNA sequences in this sample. V is TRBV5-4 and J is TRBJ1-4, with 7 bases aligning to TRBD1. The CDR3 contains 15 residues. Germline assignment: CDR1 SGHNT and CDR2 YYREEE (reference sequence). Losses at the gene ends were 0 bases for V and 7 bases for J; bases not matched to a gene: 6. This CDR3 reads CASSLGGTAPEKLFF. The CDR3 DNA follows: TGTGCCAGCAGCTTGGGTGGGACAGCCCCTGAAAAACTGTTTTTT.

The chain couples TRBV10-2 to TRBJ2-3, with 7 positions matching TRBD2. CDR1 is WSHSY and CDR2 is SAAADI in the germline V gene. CDR3 length: 15 amino acids. The trim removed 7 bases at V and 5 bases at J, leaving 12 bases unmatched. CDR3 amino acids: CASIIAGGGGDTQYF. The CDR3 DNA is TGCGCCAGCATTATAGCTGGCGGCGGGGGAGATACGCAGTATTTT.

This clone occurred a few times. CDR3 loop: CASSLSRLSGNTIYF. CDR3 DNA sequence: TGTGCCAGCAGTTTATCCAGGCTCTCTGGAAACACCATATATTTT. The genes are TRBV28 and TRBJ1-3; D call uncertain. The V and J ends lost 1 base and 0 bases respectively, with 7 bases between them. The CDR3 is 15 amino acids. The germline V gene encodes CDR1 MDHEN and CDR2 SYDVKM.

The gene calls are TRBV18 and TRBJ2-5, with no clear D. Deletions cut 6 bases from V and 5 bases from J, with 10 bases between. The CDR3 is 12 amino acids. Germline V gives CDR1 KGHSH, CDR2 LQKENI. The CDR3 spells CASSQGIETQYF. Written as DNA, the CDR3 is TGTGCCAGCTCTCAAGGGATCGAGACCCAGTACTTC.

The chain joins TRBV6-6 to TRBJ1-2; weak D call: TRBD1 (6 bases). This CDR3 comprises 13 residues. Trimming cost V 6 bases and J 4 bases, with 12 bases left between them. In germline, CDR1 is MNHNY, CDR2 SVGAGI (reference sequence). This CDR3 is CASRQGISYGYTF. The CDR3 DNA is TGTGCCAGCAGACAGGGAATTAGCTATGGCTACACCTTC.

The CDR3 spells CASSELKGAYYGYTF. For the CDR3, the DNA is TGCGCCAGCAGTGAGTTAAAGGGGGCTTACTATGGCTACACCTTC. The V call is TRBV10-1, the J call TRBJ1-2, with 7 bases lining up with TRBD1. The germline V gene has CDR1 WNHNN and CDR2 SYGVQD (reference sequence). The CDR3 consists of 15 residues. Unmatched junction bases numbered 5, after V lost 1 base and J lost 3 bases.

The chain couples TRBV21-1 to TRBJ1-1; TRBD1 reflects the table's D call only, with no check against the DNA. TRBV21-1 is listed as a pseudogene. The CDR3 consists of 15 residues. The CDR3 DNA sequence: TGTGCCAGCAGGGCCATGAACACAATTCGCACTGAAGCTTTCTTT. Its translation: CASRAMNTIRTEAFF.

Judged by abundance, this clone is hyperexpanded. The CDR3 is CASTPSGRGYNEQFF. Here the CDR3 DNA reads TGTGCCAGTACCCCTAGCGGGAGGGGGTACAATGAGCAGTTCTTC. V usage is TRBV19 and J usage is TRBJ2-1; 12 nucleotides align to TRBD2. The V segment lost 7 bases and the J segment 4 bases; nucleotides outside the gene matches: 5. Germline CDR1 reads LNHDA; CDR2 reads SQIVND (reference sequence). The CDR3 extends over 15 amino acids.

The genes are TRBV11-3 and TRBJ2-3; D uncertain. This CDR3 region has 14 residues. From germline, CDR1 is SGHNT and CDR2 YENEEA. Trimming removed 1 base from V and 0 bases from J, with 5 bases in between. The CDR3 DNA follows: TGTGCCAGCAGCTTAGGACCGAGCACAGATACGCAGTATTTT. Its protein is CASSLGPSTDTQYF. Supplemented by reference TRBV11-3 and TRBJ2-3, the full variable domain reads EAGVVQSPRYKIIEKKQPVAFWCNPISGHNTLYWYLQNLGQGPELLIRYENEEAVDDSQLPKDRFSAERLKGVDSTLKIQPAELGDSAVYLCASSLGPSTDTQYFGPGTRLTVL.

CDR3 protein: CASSPVQGTEQFF. CDR3 coding DNA: TGTGCCAGCTCACCCGTACAGGGAACTGAGCAGTTCTTC. J is TRBJ2-1 and V is TRBV18; D is possibly TRBD1 (6 bases). The CDR3 length is 13 residues. Deletions cut 3 bases from V and 9 bases from J, with 12 bases between. The germline V gene encodes CDR1 KGHSH and CDR2 LQKENI. Combining the CDR3 with reference TRBV18 and TRBJ2-1 gives the whole variable domain NAGVMQNPRHLVRRRGQEARLRCSPMKGHSHVYWYRQLPEEGLKFMVYLQKENIIDESGMPKERFSAEFPKEGPSILRIQQVVRGDSAAYFCASSPVQGTEQFFGPGTRLTVL.

The rearrangement joins TRBV7-6 to TRBJ2-2; D is perhaps TRBD2 (6 bases). CDR3 size: 16 residues. The V end lost 6 bases, the J end lost 1 base, and 15 bases lay between the germline ends. Germline loops: CDR1 SGHVS, CDR2 FNYEAQ. In nucleotides, the CDR3 is TGTGCCAGCAGAGAAAGCGGGTTACGGAACACCGGGGAGCTGTTTTTT. It codes for CASRESGLRNTGELFF.